These 14 T cell receptor beta chains were sequenced from one sample in a study of blood T cell repertoires in COVID-19. Assay used: immunoSEQ multiplex PCR; TCRdb lists only in-frame clones, some missing. The table lists 250,000 to 300,000 clones, 86% of them singletons. Sequenced material: peripheral blood. These receptors originate from a woman aged 25 to 39 with COVID-19, enrolled during active disease.

The J gene is TRBJ1-1, the V gene TRBV7-9; the D is unclear. The CDR3 extends over 17 amino acids. Germline assignment: CDR1 SEHNR and CDR2 FQNEAQ (reference sequence). The V gene lost 5 bases and the J gene lost 0 bases, with 19 bases spanning the gap. The CDR3, as DNA: TGTGCCAGCAGCAATCCTCCCCTGCGTGCAATGAACACTGAAGCTTTCTTT. This sequence encodes CASSNPPLRAMNTEAFF. The whole variable domain, remainder taken from reference TRBV7-9 and TRBJ1-1, is DTGVSQNPRHKITKRGQNVTFRCDPISEHNRLYWYRQTLGQGPEFLTYFQNEAQLEKSRLLSDRFSAERPKGSFSTLEIQRTEQGDSAMYLCASSNPPLRAMNTEAFFGQGTRLTVV.

The chain links TRBV27 to TRBJ1-5; D unclear. Trimming took 3 bases from V and 3 from J, leaving 9 bases between them. Per germline, CDR1 MNHEY and CDR2 SMNVEV (reference sequence). The CDR3 runs to 14 residues. The CDR3 spells CASSFDIYNQPQHF. CDR3 nucleotides: TGTGCCAGCAGTTTCGACATTTACAATCAGCCCCAGCATTTT.

The sample holds one count of this clone. This chain uses TRBV10-3 with TRBJ2-7, with TRBD1 matching 11 bases. The J segment lost 3 bases and the V segment lost 10 bases, leaving 8 bases of the junction unmatched. The CDR3 contains 14 residues. Germline V gene lookup returns CDR1 ENHRY and CDR2 SYGVKD. CDR3 nucleotides: TGTGCCACTGAGTCCGGGACAGGGGGCTACGAGCAGTACTTC. This translates into CATESGTGGYEQYF.

This rearrangement joins TRBV6-5 to TRBJ2-2, with D perhaps matching TRBD2 (6 bases). The germline CDR1 and CDR2 sequences are MNHEY and SVGAGI. Trimming stripped 0 bases from V and 1 base from J, with 9 bases between. This CDR3 has 16 residues. CDR3 coding DNA: TGTGCCAGCAGTTACTCTGCGGGGCTGAACACCGGGGAGCTGTTTTTT. Amino acid sequence: CASSYSAGLNTGELFF.

The rearrangement joins TRBV29-1 to TRBJ2-7; TRBD2 matches 13 bases. Losses at the gene ends were 5 bases for V and 3 bases for J; bases not matched to a gene: 10. Germline CDR1 and CDR2: SQVTM and ANQGSEA. There are 16 residues in the CDR3. CDR3 amino acids: CSVRPSLAGGVYEQYF. CDR3 DNA sequence: TGCAGCGTTCGTCCCTCACTAGCGGGGGGGGTCTACGAGCAGTACTTC.

Regarding this clone: The sample carries other DNA sequences with the same CDR3. V usage is TRBV5-5 and J usage is TRBJ1-4; D is undetermined. Looked up from germline, CDR1 is SGHKS and CDR2 is YYEKEE (reference sequence). The CDR3 consists of 15 residues. V was clipped by 2 bases and J by 0 bases, with 8 bases between them. CDR3 coding DNA: TGTGCCAGCAGCTTAGTGAGAGCAACTAATGAAAAACTGTTTTTT. Encoded protein: CASSLVRATNEKLFF.

V is TRBV5-8 and J is TRBJ2-3; 14 bases are a match to TRBD2. J gave up 4 bases and V 4 bases, and 5 bases lay outside the gene matches. The CDR3 consists of 16 residues. Germline V gene data show CDR1 as SGHTS and CDR2 as YDEGEE. The CDR3 loop reads CASSQTSGGEADTQYF. Here the CDR3 DNA reads TGTGCCAGCAGCCAGACTAGCGGGGGGGAAGCAGATACGCAGTATTTT.

This clone was observed a handful of times. The CDR3 sequence is CASQGQFVTGELFF. CDR3 DNA sequence: TGTGCCAGCCAAGGACAGTTCGTGACCGGGGAGCTGTTTTTT. This sequence joins TRBV6-5 and TRBJ2-2; D is perhaps TRBD1 (6 bases). This CDR3 is 14 amino acids long. Trimming took 8 bases from V and 5 from J, leaving 15 bases between them. The germline gives CDR1 MNHEY, CDR2 SVGAGI.

The chain uses TRBV19 and TRBJ1-1; 9 bases are shared with TRBD1. Germline V gene lookup returns CDR1 LNHDA and CDR2 SQIVND (reference sequence). After removal of 6 bases from V and 4 bases from J, the junction contained 9 bases not matched to a gene. CDR3 length equals 15 residues. The DNA of the CDR3 is TGTGCCAGTAGCGTTACAGGGGGCCCGGCCACTGAAGCTTTCTTT. Translating it yields CASSVTGGPATEAFF.

This chain uses TRBV10-3 with TRBJ2-1, with 7 positions matching TRBD2. Per germline, CDR1 ENHRY and CDR2 SYGVKD. This CDR3 is built from 14 residues. Trimming removed 10 bases from V and 7 bases from J; junction bases left unmatched: 13. The CDR3 reads CATSWDGGTNEQFF. The CDR3 DNA is TGTGCCACCTCTTGGGACGGGGGGACGAATGAGCAGTTCTTC.

The V gene is TRBV3-1 (or the pseudogene TRBV3-2), the J gene TRBJ2-7; 7 nucleotides line up with TRBD2. Germline assignment: CDR1 LGHDT and CDR2 YNNKEL (reference sequence). V lost 4 bases and J lost 7; bases outside the gene matches: 10. The length of the CDR3 is 14 residues. The CDR3 sequence: CASSLQRGPFEQYF. As DNA, the CDR3 is TGTGCCAGCAGCCTCCAGCGGGGCCCGTTTGAGCAGTACTTC.

This clone is a singleton in its sample. The same CDR3 can be traced to other DNA sequences in this sample. The rearrangement joins TRBV7-2 to TRBJ1-5; D gene uncertain. V was shortened by 3 bases and J by 6 bases, with 6 bases between the two germline ends. This CDR3 comprises 12 residues. Germline-derived CDR1 and CDR2 are SGHTA and FQGNSA. Written as DNA, the CDR3 is TGTGCCAGCAGCTTCCCGGGTCAGCCCCAGCATTTT. As protein: CASSFPGQPQHF. The full variable domain, in which reference TRBV7-2 and TRBJ1-5 provide the parts outside the CDR3, is GAGVSQSPSNKVTEKGKDVELRCDPISGHTALYWYRQSLGQGLEFLIYFQGNSAPDKSGLPSDRFSAERTGGSVSTLTIQRTQQEDSAVYLCASSFPGQPQHFGDGTRLSIL.

The J gene is TRBJ2-7, the V gene TRBV28; TRBD2 aligns across 11 bases. Unmatched junction bases numbered 4, after V lost 5 bases and J lost 4 bases. The CDR3 runs 14 residues. Germline values: CDR1 MDHEN, CDR2 SYDVKM. This chain's CDR3 is CASSAGLADYEQYF. The CDR3, as DNA: TGTGCCAGCAGTGCGGGACTAGCGGATTACGAGCAGTACTTC.

The chain joins TRBV5-1 to TRBJ2-3; 10 nucleotides line up with TRBD2. The CDR3 covers 16 residues. CDR1 SGHRS and CDR2 YFSETQ come from the germline V gene. V was clipped by 1 base and J by 5 bases; unmatched bases: 7. CDR3 sequence (DNA): TGCGCCAGCAGCTTGTGGGCTAGCGGGGGTAGAGATACGCAGTATTTT. Protein sequence: CASSLWASGGRDTQYF.